These 9 T cell receptor beta chains came from one sample sequenced in a study of blood T cell repertoires in COVID-19. Data came from immunoSEQ multiplex PCR; TCRdb stores just in-frame clones and leaves some out. The sample has 60,000 to 75,000 clones, roughly nine tenths seen once. The sample was peripheral blood. The receptors were sampled from a woman at least 80 years old with acute or convalescent COVID-19.

DNA for the CDR3: TGTGCTAGTGGTCCCCTCTGGGGAGGGGAGGTAGATGACGAGCAGTACTTC. Its translation is CASGPLWGGEVDDEQYF. This chain uses TRBV12-5 with TRBJ2-7; 7 nucleotides agree with TRBD2. CDR1 and CDR2 from the germline V gene are LGHNT and FRNRAP. V lost 5 bases, J lost 5 bases, and 18 bases stayed unmatched. The CDR3 runs to 17 residues.

This clone has at least ten counts. In the same sample, other DNA sequences code for this CDR3. The chain employs TRBV19 and TRBJ1-2; D unresolved. The CDR3 sequence is 12 residues long. Germline loops: CDR1 LNHDA, CDR2 SQIVND (reference sequence). V lost 2 bases and J 4 bases, leaving 5 bases between the germline ends. The CDR3, as DNA: TGTGCCAGTAGTATATCGGTCTATGGCTACACCTTC. Amino acids: CASSISVYGYTF. The full variable domain, completed using reference TRBV19 and TRBJ1-2, is DGGITQSPKYLFRKEGQNVTLSCEQNLNHDAMYWYRQDPGQGLRLIYYSQIVNDFQKGDIAEGYSVSREKKESFPLTVTSAQKNPTAFYLCASSISVYGYTFGSGTRLTVV.

V is TRBV11-2 and J is TRBJ2-5, with 10 bases fitting TRBD1. V shed 4 bases, J shed 5 bases, and the junction held 7 bases outside the gene matches. There are 15 residues in the CDR3. Germline lookup yields CDR1 SGHAT and CDR2 FQNNGV. The CDR3 DNA is TGTGCCAGCAGCTGGGACAGGGGAGTGATGGAGACCCAGTACTTC. Amino acid sequence: CASSWDRGVMETQYF.

The chain employs TRBV5-4 and TRBJ2-5; the match to TRBD1 covers 9 bases. Per germline, CDR1 SGHNT and CDR2 YYREEE (reference sequence). After removal of 3 bases from V and 5 bases from J, the junction contained 8 bases not matched to a gene. This CDR3 is 15 amino acids long. DNA for the CDR3: TGTGCCAGCAGCTCTAACAGGGGGCGCGATGAGACCCAGTACTTC. This translates into CASSSNRGRDETQYF.

J is TRBJ2-3 and V is TRBV19, with D hard to call. CDR3 size: 13 residues. V was trimmed by 6 bases and J by 1 base, leaving 8 bases between them. The germline CDR1 and CDR2 sequences are LNHDA and SQIVND (reference sequence). The DNA for the CDR3 is TGTGCCAGTAGAATTCGGGGCACAGATACGCAGTATTTT. Its translation is CASRIRGTDTQYF.

This chain uses TRBV5-1 with TRBJ1-1; 8 bases are a match to TRBD1. The germline gives CDR1 SGHRS, CDR2 YFSETQ. CDR3 length: 15 amino acids. The trim removed 2 bases at V and 5 bases at J, leaving 8 bases unmatched. DNA of the CDR3: TGCGCCAGCAGCTTATTCCAGGGGGCGAGGACTGAAGCTTTCTTT. Protein product: CASSLFQGARTEAFF.

J is TRBJ2-1 and V is TRBV18; 16 positions match TRBD2. Trimming took 6 bases from V and 6 from J; bases not matched to a gene: 5. Germline CDR1 is KGHSH and CDR2 is LQKENI. The CDR3 consists of 16 residues. The CDR3 is CASSLGLAGGRNEQFF. CDR3 nucleotides: TGTGCCAGCTCGCTGGGACTAGCGGGGGGGCGCAATGAGCAGTTCTTC.

This clone was seen once. The V call is TRBV18, the J call TRBJ1-5, with 7 nucleotides matching TRBD1. V lost 1 base, J lost 1 base, and 1 base stayed unmatched. This CDR3 has 15 amino acids. Germline CDR1 reads KGHSH; CDR2 reads LQKENI. Written as DNA, the CDR3 is TGTGCCAGCTCACCACAGGGGGCGAGCAATCAGCCCCAGCATTTT. Protein product: CASSPQGASNQPQHF.

This clone was picked up a small number of times. This chain links TRBV2 with TRBJ1-6; D is unclear. The CDR3 is 14 amino acids. Germline V lookup: CDR1 SNHLY, CDR2 FYNNEI. V dropped 6 bases and J dropped 7 bases, with 13 bases sitting between them. The CDR3 spells CASSLGERNSPLHF. The CDR3 DNA reads TGTGCCAGCAGCCTTGGGGAGCGCAATTCACCCCTCCACTTT.